The 22 T cell receptor beta chains presented below share a single source sample, sequenced in a study of blood T cell repertoires in COVID-19. Measured with immunoSEQ multiplex PCR; TCRdb has only the in-frame clones, and not every one. The table records some 130,000 clones, about 85% of them present only once. Source material: peripheral blood. These TCRs come from a man aged 40-55 years with active or convalescent COVID-19.

V usage is TRBV30 and J usage is TRBJ1-2; D gene uncertain. The CDR3 is 11 residues long. The germline V gene encodes CDR1 GTSNPN and CDR2 SVGIG (reference sequence). Trimming stripped 2 bases from V and 8 bases from J, with 9 bases between. CDR3: CAWSSRKGYTF. The CDR3 nucleotides read TGTGCCTGGAGTAGTAGAAAGGGCTACACCTTC.

This clone was detected once. The V gene is TRBV25-1, the J gene TRBJ2-7; tentatively, D is TRBD1 (5 bases). Germline values: CDR1 MGHDK, CDR2 SYGVNS. Deletions cut 0 bases from V and 5 bases from J, with 14 bases between. The CDR3 loop spans 15 amino acids. Here the CDR3 reads CASSEYRGLDHEQYF. The CDR3 DNA sequence: TGTGCCAGCAGTGAATATAGGGGCCTAGATCACGAGCAGTACTTC.

The chain joins TRBV7-2 to TRBJ1-3; D gene unclear. The CDR3 has 15 residues. The germline V gene has CDR1 SGHTA and CDR2 FQGNSA. V was clipped by 2 bases and J by 8 bases, with 16 bases between them. CDR3 nucleotide sequence: TGTGCCAGCAGCTTACCTTCACTTGGTTTGTACACCATATATTTT. This translates into CASSLPSLGLYTIYF.

The V gene is TRBV10-3, the J gene TRBJ1-6; 7 nucleotides match TRBD1. The CDR3 has 14 amino acids. Trimming removed 7 bases from V and 9 bases from J; junction bases left unmatched: 9. CDR1 is ENHRY, CDR2 SYGVKD, per germline. The CDR3 DNA is TGTGCCATCACTCCCGACAGGGAAGGTTCACCCCTCCACTTT. Translation: CAITPDREGSPLHF.

The chain uses TRBV11-1 and TRBJ2-7; 9 bases match TRBD2. The CDR3 totals 15 residues. Per the germline V gene, CDR1 is SGHAT and CDR2 is FQDESV (reference sequence). Trimming removed 3 bases from V and 5 bases from J; junction bases left unmatched: 8. DNA of the CDR3: TGTGCCAGCAGCTTGAGGCGGGAGGGCCCCAACGAGCAGTACTTC. Amino acid sequence: CASSLRREGPNEQYF.

The chain uses TRBV6-4 and TRBJ2-2; 8 bases agree with TRBD2. In germline, CDR1 is MRHNA, CDR2 SNTAGT. CDR3 length equals 16 residues. V gave up 6 bases and J gave up 2 bases; unmatched junction bases: 8. CDR3 residues: CASSISGGVNTGELFF. The CDR3 DNA sequence: TGTGCCAGCAGCATCAGCGGGGGAGTCAACACCGGGGAGCTGTTTTTT.

V gene TRBV27 combines with J gene TRBJ2-7; the D gene is possibly TRBD1 (6 bases). This CDR3 comprises 15 residues. Germline CDR1 reads MNHEY; CDR2 reads SMNVEV (reference sequence). V was pared by 0 bases and J by 3 bases, with 12 bases between. The CDR3 DNA reads TGTGCCAGCAGTTTATCGGACAGTAAGGGCTACGAGCAGTACTTC. Its protein product is CASSLSDSKGYEQYF.

In nucleotides, the CDR3 is TGTGCCACCCTGGACAGGGACACTGAAGCTTTCTTT. Amino acids: CATLDRDTEAFF. The rearrangement uses TRBV10-3 and TRBJ1-1; 8 bases match TRBD1. The V gene end was trimmed by 10 bases and the J gene end by 3 bases; junction bases not matched to a gene: 4. Germline V gene lookup returns CDR1 ENHRY and CDR2 SYGVKD. The CDR3 totals 12 residues.

The chain combines TRBV6-5 with TRBJ1-4; D is unresolved. The V end was cut by 5 bases, the J end by 3 bases, with 13 bases between. In germline, CDR1 is MNHEY, CDR2 SVGAGI. The CDR3 length is 15 residues. Here the CDR3 DNA reads TGTGCCAGCAGTCGAGACACAACGCCTAATGAAAAACTGTTTTTT. This translates into CASSRDTTPNEKLFF.

The chain has TRBV19 and TRBJ1-2; 9 nucleotides line up with TRBD1. The CDR3 consists of 13 residues. Germline lookup yields CDR1 LNHDA and CDR2 SQIVND (reference sequence). V was clipped by 6 bases and J by 5 bases; unmatched bases: 4. This CDR3 reads CASRRQGVYGYTF. In nucleotides, the CDR3 is TGTGCCAGTAGGAGACAGGGGGTGTATGGCTACACCTTC.

This sequence joins TRBV12-3 or TRBV12-4 and TRBJ2-7, with 9 bases that match TRBD1. There are 13 residues in the CDR3. V shed 6 bases, J shed 5 bases, and the junction held 5 bases outside the gene matches. DNA of the CDR3: TGTGCCAGCAGCCGACAGGGGGACGACGAGCAGTACTTC. Protein sequence: CASSRQGDDEQYF.

The chain recombines TRBV5-1 with TRBJ2-1, with 13 bases aligning to TRBD2. V lost 0 bases and J lost 10; bases outside the gene matches: 10. The CDR3 totals 17 residues. CDR1 is SGHRS, CDR2 YFSETQ, per germline. In DNA, the CDR3 is TGCGCCAGCAGCTTGGACCCACTAGCGGGGGGGCGCGAGGAGCAGTTCTTC. Residues: CASSLDPLAGGREEQFF. The whole variable domain, remainder taken from reference TRBV5-1 and TRBJ2-1, is KAGVTQTPRYLIKTRGQQVTLSCSPISGHRSVSWYQQTPGQGLQFLFEYFSETQRNKGNFPGRFSGRQFSNSRSEMNVSTLELGDSALYLCASSLDPLAGGREEQFFGPGTRLTVL.

This chain links TRBV18 with TRBJ2-7; TRBD1 agrees at 10 bases. Germline-derived CDR1 and CDR2 are KGHSH and LQKENI. Losses at the gene ends were 0 bases for V and 3 bases for J; bases not matched to a gene: 8. CDR3 length: 17 amino acids. As DNA, the CDR3 is TGTGCCAGCTCACCACCCAACCCTAGGACAGGGGGCTACGAGCAGTACTTC. This codes for CASSPPNPRTGGYEQYF.

V usage is TRBV6-5 and J usage is TRBJ1-5; 12 bases align to TRBD1. Germline lookup yields CDR1 MNHEY and CDR2 SVGAGI. The CDR3 has 15 residues. V was clipped by 5 bases and J by 8 bases; unmatched bases: 7. The CDR3 nucleotides are TGTGCCAGCAGTCCGGGACAGGGGGCTTCGGAGCCCCAGCATTTT. Translated, it gives CASSPGQGASEPQHF.

This rearrangement joins TRBV5-1 to TRBJ1-4; no reliable D call. Germline V gene sequence: CDR1 SGHRS, CDR2 YFSETQ. Deletions cut 1 base from V and 0 bases from J, with 13 bases between. This CDR3 has 17 residues. CDR3 amino acids: CASSLWPSGTTNEKLFF. CDR3 nucleotide sequence: TGCGCCAGCAGCTTGTGGCCTTCGGGGACAACTAATGAAAAACTGTTTTTT.

V is TRBV24-1 and J is TRBJ2-2; tentatively, D is TRBD1 (5 bases). Trimming removed 4 bases from V and 5 bases from J, with 10 bases in between. The CDR3 has 14 residues. Germline-derived CDR1 and CDR2 are KGHDR and SFDVKD. The chain's CDR3 is CATSEAGLTGELFF. The CDR3 DNA is TGTGCCACCAGTGAGGCAGGGCTAACCGGGGAGCTGTTTTTT.

The chain is built from TRBV6-5 and TRBJ2-2; 7 nucleotides align to TRBD1. Germline loops: CDR1 MNHEY, CDR2 SVGAGI. With V trimmed by 5 bases and J by 6 bases, 3 bases remained unmatched. CDR3 size: 13 residues. The CDR3 nucleotides are TGTGCCAGCAGTACAGGGGTTCCCGGGGAGCTGTTTTTT. Its protein is CASSTGVPGELFF.

J is TRBJ1-5 and V is TRBV7-2; TRBD1 matches at 9 bases. This CDR3 is 17 amino acids long. Unmatched junction bases numbered 9, after V lost 4 bases and J lost 2 bases. In germline, CDR1 is SGHTA, CDR2 FQGNSA. The CDR3 DNA follows: TGTGCCAGCAGCTGGGGACAGGGCGGTTGGGGCAATCAGCCCCAGCATTTT. Residues: CASSWGQGGWGNQPQHF.

The J gene is TRBJ1-2, the V gene TRBV9; 8 positions agree with TRBD1. Losses at the gene ends were 3 bases for V and 8 bases for J; bases not matched to a gene: 9. CDR1 and CDR2 (germline): SGDLS, YYNGEE. CDR3 length: 14 residues. CDR3 amino acids: CASSAWTGSGGYTF. For the CDR3, the DNA is TGTGCCAGCAGCGCATGGACAGGGTCGGGGGGCTACACCTTC. The whole variable domain, filled in from reference TRBV9 and TRBJ1-2, reads DSGVTQTPKHLITATGQRVTLRCSPRSGDLSVYWYQQSLDQGLQFLIQYYNGEERAKGNILERFSAQQFPDLHSELNLSSLELGDSALYFCASSAWTGSGGYTFGSGTRLTVV.

The J gene is TRBJ1-4, the V gene TRBV24-1; no clear D. The germline CDR1 and CDR2 sequences are KGHDR and SFDVKD. The germline V and J ends were trimmed by 5 bases and 5 bases, with 17 bases remaining between them. The length of the CDR3 is 16 residues. The CDR3 region is CATSVTRLSRNEKLFF. The CDR3 nucleotides are TGTGCCACCAGTGTTACAAGGCTGTCGAGGAATGAAAAACTGTTTTTT.

The chain links TRBV6-5 to TRBJ1-2; D is undetermined. There are 14 residues in the CDR3. Trimming shortened V by 0 bases and J by 2 bases, and 7 bases separated the two germline ends. The germline V gene encodes CDR1 MNHEY and CDR2 SVGAGI. CDR3 DNA: TGTGCCAGCAGTTACTCGAACACGAACTATGGCTACACCTTC. As protein: CASSYSNTNYGYTF.

The gene calls are TRBV5-6 and TRBJ2-2, with D possibly being TRBD2 (5 bases). The CDR3 length is 14 residues. Germline V gene data show CDR1 as SGHDT and CDR2 as YYEEEE. The germline V and J ends were trimmed by 0 bases and 5 bases, with 8 bases remaining between them. CDR3 loop: CASSLAGNTGELFF. The CDR3 DNA sequence: TGTGCCAGCAGCTTGGCCGGGAATACCGGGGAGCTGTTTTTT.